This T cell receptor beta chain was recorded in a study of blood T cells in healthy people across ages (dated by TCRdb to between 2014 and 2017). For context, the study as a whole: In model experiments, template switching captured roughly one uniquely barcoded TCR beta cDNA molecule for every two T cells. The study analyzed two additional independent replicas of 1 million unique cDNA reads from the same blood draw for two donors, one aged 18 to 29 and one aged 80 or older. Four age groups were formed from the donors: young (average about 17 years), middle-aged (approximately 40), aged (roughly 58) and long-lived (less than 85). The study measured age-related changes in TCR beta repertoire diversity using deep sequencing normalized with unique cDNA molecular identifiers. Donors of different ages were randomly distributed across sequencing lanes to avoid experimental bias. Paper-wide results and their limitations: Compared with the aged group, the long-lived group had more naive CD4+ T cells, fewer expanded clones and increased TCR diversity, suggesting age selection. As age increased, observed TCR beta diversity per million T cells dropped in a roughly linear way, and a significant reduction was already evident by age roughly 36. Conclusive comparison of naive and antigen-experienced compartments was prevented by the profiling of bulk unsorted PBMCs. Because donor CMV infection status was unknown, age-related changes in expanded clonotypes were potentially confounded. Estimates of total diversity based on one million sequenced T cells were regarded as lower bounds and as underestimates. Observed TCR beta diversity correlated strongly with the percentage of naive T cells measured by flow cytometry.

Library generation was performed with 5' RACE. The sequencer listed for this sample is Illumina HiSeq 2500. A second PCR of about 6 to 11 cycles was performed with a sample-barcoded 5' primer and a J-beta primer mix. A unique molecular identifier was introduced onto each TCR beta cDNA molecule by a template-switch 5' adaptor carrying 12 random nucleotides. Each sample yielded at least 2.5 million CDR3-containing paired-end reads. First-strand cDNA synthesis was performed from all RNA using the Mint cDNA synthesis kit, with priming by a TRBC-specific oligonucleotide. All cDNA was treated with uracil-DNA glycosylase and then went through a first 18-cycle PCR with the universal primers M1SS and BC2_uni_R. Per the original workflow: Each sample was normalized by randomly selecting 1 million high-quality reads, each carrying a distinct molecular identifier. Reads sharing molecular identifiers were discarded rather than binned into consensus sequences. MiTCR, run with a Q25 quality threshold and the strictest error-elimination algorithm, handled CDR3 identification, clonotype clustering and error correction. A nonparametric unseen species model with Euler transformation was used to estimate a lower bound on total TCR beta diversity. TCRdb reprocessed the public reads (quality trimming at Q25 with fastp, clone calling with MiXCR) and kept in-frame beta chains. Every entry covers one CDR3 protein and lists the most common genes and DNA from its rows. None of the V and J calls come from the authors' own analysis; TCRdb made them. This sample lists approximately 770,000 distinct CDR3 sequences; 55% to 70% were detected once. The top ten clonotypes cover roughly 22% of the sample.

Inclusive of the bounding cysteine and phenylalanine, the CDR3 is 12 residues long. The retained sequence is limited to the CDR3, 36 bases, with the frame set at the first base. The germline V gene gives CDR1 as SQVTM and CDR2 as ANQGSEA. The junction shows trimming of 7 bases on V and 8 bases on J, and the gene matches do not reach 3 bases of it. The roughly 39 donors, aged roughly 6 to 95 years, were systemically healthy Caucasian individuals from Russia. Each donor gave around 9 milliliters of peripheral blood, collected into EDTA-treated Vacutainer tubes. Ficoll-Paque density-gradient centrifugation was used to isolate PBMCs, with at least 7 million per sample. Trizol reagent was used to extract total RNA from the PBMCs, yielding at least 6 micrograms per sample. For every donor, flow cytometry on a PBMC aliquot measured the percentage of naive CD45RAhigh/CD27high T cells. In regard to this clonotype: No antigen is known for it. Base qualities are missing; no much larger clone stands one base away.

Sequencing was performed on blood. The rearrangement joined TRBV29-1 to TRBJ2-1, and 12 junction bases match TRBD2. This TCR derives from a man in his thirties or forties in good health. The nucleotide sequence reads TGCAGCGCTAGCGGGGGGGCCCATGAGCAGTTCTTC. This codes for CSASGGAHEQFF.